The 25 T cell receptor beta chains given below trace back to one sample, sequenced in a study of read filtering for tumor transcriptome and immune sequencing (dated by TCRdb to the early 2020s). The sequencing machine was an Illumina HiSeq 4000. The Immunoverse kit was used to build TCR libraries from 400 to 500 ng RNA, with molecular barcoded adaptors covering alpha/delta and beta/gamma chains. TCRdb handled the public reads itself, with Q25 trimming in fastp and clone calling in MiXCR, and kept productive beta chains. Rows matching on CDR3 protein sequence are summarized as one entry with the most common DNA and genes. Across this sample there are approximately 140,000 distinct CDR3 sequences, with 13% seen only once. The ten largest clones add up to under 9% of the sample. Sequenced input: a population of CD138-negative cells sorted from bone marrow. The sample's cell subset or site, from its label and the paper: bone marrow mononuclear cells depleted of CD138+ plasma/myeloma cells by negative magnetic selection. The receptors come from a donor over 35 with multiple myeloma.

This clonotype has at least ten counts. CDR3 bases: TGTGCCAGCAGCCGCTCCTACGAGCAGTACTTC. It specifies CASSRSYEQYF. The V call is TRBV7-9, the J call TRBJ2-7; D not certain. The CDR3 has 11 amino acids. Trimming shortened V by 5 bases and J by 0 bases, and 2 bases separated the two germline ends. Germline V CDR1 and CDR2: SEHNR, FQNEAQ (reference sequence).

This clonotype showed up just a few times. The V gene is TRBV6-1, the J gene TRBJ2-7; 7 positions agree with TRBD1. Unmatched junction bases numbered 5, after V lost 7 bases and J lost 2 bases. The CDR3 covers 13 residues. The germline gives CDR1 MNHNS, CDR2 SASEGT. The CDR3 nucleotides read TGTGCCAGCAACCGACAGGGTCCCTACGAGCAGTACTTC. Its translation is CASNRQGPYEQYF.

This clonotype appeared many times. This sequence joins TRBV7-9 and TRBJ1-5; no firm D call. The length of the CDR3 is 14 residues. Per germline, CDR1 SEHNR and CDR2 FQNEAQ (reference sequence). The V end was cut by 0 bases, the J end by 2 bases, with 5 bases between. CDR3 nucleotide sequence: TGTGCCAGCAGCTTAGCTTCGGGCAATCAGCCCCAGCATTTT. This encodes CASSLASGNQPQHF.

This clonotype occurred many times. The chain carries TRBV7-2 and TRBJ2-1; TRBD2 agrees at 10 bases. Germline assignment: CDR1 SGHTA and CDR2 FQGNSA. CDR3 length: 19 amino acids. V shed 1 base and J 0 bases; nucleotides not matched to a gene: 9. CDR3 coding DNA: TGTGCCAGCAGCTTAGTTAGCGGGAGGCTCCCGAGCTCCTACAATGAGCAGTTCTTC. Protein sequence: CASSLVSGRLPSSYNEQFF.

This clonotype was counted ten times or more. The chain uses TRBV5-4 and TRBJ2-7, with D unclear. The CDR3 extends over 14 amino acids. Deletions cut 3 bases from V and 0 bases from J, with 10 bases between. The germline gives CDR1 SGHNT, CDR2 YYREEE (reference sequence). The CDR3 coding sequence is TGTGCCAGCAGCTATAAGGGTTTCTCCTACGAGCAGTACTTC. Translating it yields CASSYKGFSYEQYF.

On this clonotype itself: This may arise from a read error, as a much more abundant clone is one base away. The missing conserved phenylalanine or tryptophan at the end of this CDR3 makes a read error likely. The rearrangement links TRBV6-2 or TRBV6-3 to TRBJ2-3; D unclear. The CDR3 extends over 13 amino acids. Germline CDR1 is MNHEY and CDR2 is SVGEGT. V gave up 2 bases and J gave up 2 bases, with 5 bases separating them. DNA of the CDR3: TGTGCCAGCAGTTACCTGTACACAGATACGCAGTATCTT. This sequence encodes CASSYLYTDTQYL.

This clonotype was picked up many times. The chain links TRBV2 to TRBJ1-5; no clear D. The V and J ends lost 0 bases and 4 bases respectively, with 7 bases between them. CDR3 length: 14 residues. Germline CDR1 reads SNHLY; CDR2 reads FYNNEI. CDR3 region: CASSEARGNQPQHF. CDR3 in DNA: TGTGCCAGCAGTGAAGCGAGAGGGAATCAGCCCCAGCATTTT.

This clonotype was observed a handful of times. The rearrangement uses TRBV19 and TRBJ1-4, with D perhaps TRBD1 (6 bases). Germline V gene data show CDR1 as LNHDA and CDR2 as SQIVND (reference sequence). This CDR3 is 15 amino acids long. Trimming pared 3 bases from V and 6 bases from J, leaving 14 bases between. The CDR3 loop reads CASSMRAGEHEKLFF. CDR3 DNA sequence: TGTGCCAGTAGTATGAGGGCAGGGGAACATGAAAAACTGTTTTTT.

In this sample, this clonotype turned up many times. The chain couples TRBV29-1 to TRBJ2-1; D is undetermined. Germline V gene sequence: CDR1 SQVTM, CDR2 ANQGSEA. The CDR3 consists of 14 residues. The V gene lost 0 bases and the J gene lost 6 bases, with 12 bases spanning the gap. In DNA, the CDR3 is TGCAGCGTTGAAGATCTCGACTCAATCAATGAGCAGTTCTTC. Translated: CSVEDLDSINEQFF.

The CDR3 DNA reads as TGTGCCAGCAGCCCCGGGACAGGGTTCTATGAGCAGTTCTTC. Translating it yields CASSPGTGFYEQFF. The rearrangement joins TRBV7-2 to TRBJ2-1; 9 nucleotides align to TRBD1. The V and J ends lost 5 bases and 8 bases, in that order; junction bases with no gene match: 7. Germline V gene sequence: CDR1 SGHTA, CDR2 FQGNSA. The length of the CDR3 is 14 residues. The whole variable domain, remainder taken from reference TRBV7-2 and TRBJ2-1, is GAGVSQSPSNKVTEKGKDVELRCDPISGHTALYWYRQSLGQGLEFLIYFQGNSAPDKSGLPSDRFSAERTGGSVSTLTIQRTQQEDSAVYLCASSPGTGFYEQFFGPGTRLTVL.

Only a few counts were recorded for this clonotype. This chain links TRBV4-3 with TRBJ2-6, with 10 nucleotides matching TRBD2. In germline, CDR1 is LGHNA, CDR2 YSLEER. This CDR3 is 19 amino acids long. J lost 0 bases, V lost 1 base, and 6 bases had no gene match. The CDR3 loop reads CASSQVRSGRASGANVLTF. The CDR3 DNA sequence: TGCGCCAGCAGCCAAGTAAGGAGCGGGAGGGCCTCTGGGGCCAACGTCCTGACTTTC.

The CDR3 loop reads CALGARQTGELFF. The CDR3 region has the DNA TGTGCCCTCGGGGCAAGGCAGACCGGGGAGCTGTTTTTT. V and J are TRBV30 and TRBJ2-2, with D tentatively TRBD1 or TRBD2 (5 bases each). Germline V gene lookup returns CDR1 GTSNPN and CDR2 SVGIG (reference sequence). This CDR3 has 13 amino acids. V lost 8 bases, J lost 5 bases, and 15 bases lay in between. The whole variable domain, filled in from reference TRBV30 and TRBJ2-2, reads SQTIHQWPATLVQPVGSPLSLECTVEGTSNPNLYWYRQAAGRGLQLLFYSVGIGQISSEVPQNLSASRPQDRQFILSSKKLLLSDSGFYLCALGARQTGELFFGEGSRLTVL.

This clonotype was observed at least ten times. The chain is built from TRBV30 and TRBJ2-1, with D possibly TRBD2 on 5 matching bases. V gave up 0 bases and J gave up 8 bases, with 17 bases separating them. Germline CDR1 reads GTSNPN; CDR2 reads SVGIG (reference sequence). The CDR3 has 15 residues. The CDR3, as DNA: TGTGCCTGGAGTGTACTGTCGGGGAGTGAGGATGAGCAGTTCTTC. Translation: CAWSVLSGSEDEQFF. Using reference TRBV30 and TRBJ2-1 for the parts outside the CDR3, the full variable domain is SQTIHQWPATLVQPVGSPLSLECTVEGTSNPNLYWYRQAAGRGLQLLFYSVGIGQISSEVPQNLSASRPQDRQFILSSKKLLLSDSGFYLCAWSVLSGSEDEQFFGPGTRLTVL.

A note on this clonotype: A read error may explain this, as a much larger clone is one base away. This chain joins TRBV12-3 or TRBV12-4 and TRBJ2-3; D is possibly TRBD2 (6 bases). The V and J ends lost 8 bases and 4 bases respectively, with 28 bases between them. The CDR3 spans 18 residues. CDR3: CASDSGTPRSASADTQYF. The DNA for the CDR3 is TGTGCCAGCGATTCCGGGACCCCCCGGAGCGCTAGCGCAGATACGCAGTATTTT.

This clonotype came up a few times. The genes are TRBV7-8 and TRBJ2-5; 8 positions match TRBD1. Losses at the gene ends were 5 bases for V and 7 bases for J; bases not matched to a gene: 9. The V gene's germline CDR1 is SGHVS and CDR2 FQNEAQ. CDR3 size: 14 residues. The CDR3 loop reads CASSPRDRTWTQYF. Written as DNA, the CDR3 is TGTGCCAGCAGCCCTCGGGACAGGACGTGGACCCAGTACTTC.

The gene calls are TRBV7-6 and TRBJ2-1, with TRBD1 identical over 9 bases. CDR1 and CDR2 from the germline V gene are SGHVS and FNYEAQ. V shed 2 bases, J shed 5 bases, and the junction held 7 bases outside the gene matches. CDR3 length equals 16 residues. The CDR3 here is CASSLFSWTGDNEQFF. In nucleotides, the CDR3 is TGTGCCAGCAGCTTATTTTCCTGGACAGGGGACAATGAGCAGTTCTTC.

A note on this clonotype: No conserved phenylalanine or tryptophan is present at the end of the CDR3, so a read error is the likely explanation. The DNA is omitted, as the CDR3 cannot be located on it reliably, and the CDR3 follows TCRdb's listing. The V gene is TRBV10-3, the J gene TRBJ2-1. Germline CDR1 ENHRY, CDR2 SYGVKD. The CDR3 region is 12 residues in length, termini included. The CDR3 is CAISPVYGEQSV.

This clonotype was seen at least ten times. This rearrangement joins TRBV29-1 to TRBJ1-1; maybe TRBD1 (6 bases). The CDR3 loop spans 13 amino acids. Trimming left V 6 bases short and J 3 bases short, with 14 bases between. Germline CDR1 SQVTM, CDR2 ANQGSEA. The CDR3 region has the DNA TGCAGCGTGCGACCTAGGGGGTACACTGAAGCTTTCTTT. Protein sequence: CSVRPRGYTEAFF. Full variable domain (outside the CDR3, taken from reference TRBV29-1 and TRBJ1-1): SAVISQKPSRDICQRGTSLTIQCQVDSQVTMMFWYRQQPGQSLTLIATANQGSEATYESGFVIDKFPISRPNLTFSTLTVSNMSPEDSSIYLCSVRPRGYTEAFFGQGTRLTVV.

This sequence joins TRBV6-1 and TRBJ1-5, with 8 nucleotides matching TRBD1. Per germline, CDR1 MNHNS and CDR2 SASEGT. V lost 5 bases and J lost 3; bases outside the gene matches: 12. This CDR3 has 17 residues. This chain's CDR3 is CASSPNDRGKSNQPQHF. In DNA form, the CDR3 reads TGTGCCAGCAGTCCGAATGACAGGGGAAAATCCAATCAGCCCCAGCATTTT.

In this sample, this clonotype turned up many times. The chain is built from TRBV2 and TRBJ1-5, with a tentative D call TRBD1 (5 bases). From germline, CDR1 is SNHLY and CDR2 FYNNEI. Trimming took off 5 bases at V and 1 base at J, with 12 bases between the two ends. The CDR3 runs to 15 residues. The chain's CDR3 is CASSPRTQSNQPQHF. In DNA form, the CDR3 reads TGTGCCAGCAGTCCACGGACACAAAGCAATCAGCCCCAGCATTTT.

This clonotype was recorded at least ten times. The chain links TRBV29-1 to TRBJ1-2; TRBD1 matches at 7 bases. The CDR3 extends over 13 amino acids. Germline CDR1 is SQVTM and CDR2 is ANQGSEA. After removal of 5 bases from V and 6 bases from J, the junction contained 9 bases not matched to a gene. The CDR3 sequence: CSVSAGTDHGYTF. As DNA, the CDR3 is TGCAGCGTTTCGGCTGGGACAGACCATGGCTACACCTTC.

This clonotype was seen at least ten times. The gene calls are TRBV19 and TRBJ1-6, with TRBD1 identical over 9 bases. Germline loops: CDR1 LNHDA, CDR2 SQIVND (reference sequence). The CDR3 contains 13 residues. V dropped 5 bases and J dropped 9; count of bases not matched to a gene: 2. The CDR3 nucleotides are TGTGCCAGTAGTCCGGGACAGGGTTCACCCCTCCACTTT. Protein sequence: CASSPGQGSPLHF.

The rearrangement joins TRBV7-2 to TRBJ2-3; 8 nucleotides line up with TRBD1. J lost 3 bases, V lost 5 bases, and 4 bases had no gene match. CDR3 size: 14 residues. Per germline, CDR1 SGHTA and CDR2 FQGNSA. Here the CDR3 reads CASSDRGATDTQYF. DNA for the CDR3: TGTGCCAGCAGCGACAGGGGAGCGACAGATACGCAGTATTTT.

The table lists this clonotype with a few counts. A read error may be the cause here, since a much bigger clone is one base away. This chain links TRBV7-4 with TRBJ1-5; no clear D gene. Germline CDR1 is SGHVT and CDR2 is SQSDAQ. There are 10 residues in the CDR3. CDR3 sequence (DNA): TGTGCCAGCAGGGGTCAGCCCCTGCATTTT. Protein: CASRGQPLHF. Complete variable domain (other parts from reference TRBV7-4 and TRBJ1-5): GAGVSQSPRYKVAKRGRDVALRCDSISGHVTLYWYRQTLGQGSEVLTYSQSDAQRDKSGRPSGRFSAERPERSVSTLKIQRTEQGDSAVYLCASRGQPLHFGDGTRLSIL.

The sample holds a few counts of this clonotype. The gene calls are TRBV9 and TRBJ2-1; no firm D call. Trimming took 0 bases from V and 7 from J, leaving 2 bases between them. Germline lookup yields CDR1 SGDLS and CDR2 YYNGEE. CDR3 length equals 11 residues. CDR3 in amino acids: CASSVANEQFF. As DNA, the CDR3 is TGTGCCAGCAGCGTAGCAAATGAGCAGTTCTTC.